Below, 18 T cell receptor beta chains from the same sample are listed, as sequenced in a study of Ad26.COV2.S vaccination and SARS-CoV-2 variants. Repertoires were generated with immunoSEQ multiplex PCR, while TCRdb's copy carries only in-frame clones and drops some. Here the sample spans a few hundred thousand clones, almost 90% being singletons. Treatment: around 19 received Ad26.COV2.S at low or high dose, single or two shots; 5 received placebo; per-sample allocation not given. Samples were taken on day 63 after the first vaccine or placebo injection. The source was peripheral blood, collected in a trial of Ad26.COV2.S vaccine versus placebo. The receptors come from a person aged 18-60 years who received the Ad26.COV2.S COVID-19 vaccine or a placebo.

The chain carries TRBV5-6 and TRBJ2-1, with TRBD2 as a possible D gene (6 bases). The V gene's germline CDR1 is SGHDT and CDR2 YYEEEE. The CDR3 is 15 residues long. With 4 bases removed from V and 7 bases from J, the gap between germline ends came to 18 bases. The CDR3 nucleotides are TGTGCCAGCAGCCCGGTGAGGGAGGATAGGAATGAGCAGTTCTTC. Encoded protein: CASSPVREDRNEQFF.

The chain recombines TRBV7-6 with TRBJ2-7, with 8 bases identical to TRBD2. Germline CDR1 SGHVS, CDR2 FNYEAQ. The V segment lost 1 base and the J segment 4 bases; nucleotides outside the gene matches: 12. The CDR3 sequence is 17 residues long. CDR3 protein: CASSLGVQRGIPYEQYF. CDR3 bases: TGTGCCAGCAGCTTAGGGGTGCAGCGGGGGATTCCATACGAGCAGTACTTC.

The J gene is TRBJ1-1, the V gene TRBV9; 7 nucleotides align to TRBD1. V gave up 8 bases and J gave up 5 bases; unmatched junction bases: 6. CDR1 is SGDLS and CDR2 is YYNGEE in the germline V gene. This CDR3 region has 12 residues. In nucleotides, the CDR3 is TGTGCCAGTGGGTCAGGGGGGACTGAAGCTTTCTTT. It translates to CASGSGGTEAFF.

The chain combines TRBV7-2 with TRBJ2-1; no clear D gene. The germline V gene has CDR1 SGHTA and CDR2 FQGNSA. With 5 bases removed from V and 6 bases from J, the gap between germline ends came to 8 bases. This CDR3 is 12 amino acids long. As DNA, the CDR3 is TGTGCCAGCAGCCCCTTCTCCAATGAGCAGTTCTTC. The encoded protein is CASSPFSNEQFF.

This clone appeared a single time. This sequence joins TRBV10-3 and TRBJ1-1; D gene unclear. This CDR3 has 16 residues. The V end lost 2 bases, the J end lost 0 bases, and 13 bases lay between the germline ends. In germline, CDR1 is ENHRY, CDR2 SYGVKD. Here the CDR3 reads CAISEVRFAMNTEAFF. Written as DNA, the CDR3 is TGTGCCATCAGTGAGGTCAGGTTTGCCATGAACACTGAAGCTTTCTTT.

The chain combines TRBV7-9 with TRBJ2-2, with 9 bases matching TRBD1. Germline V gene data show CDR1 as SEHNR and CDR2 as FQNEAQ (reference sequence). J was trimmed by 5 bases and V by 5 bases; bases with no gene match: 3. The CDR3 is made up of 14 amino acids. CDR3 sequence: CASSPGQGTGELFF. The CDR3 DNA reads as TGTGCCAGCAGCCCGGGACAGGGAACCGGGGAGCTGTTTTTT.

The chain is built from TRBV19 and TRBJ1-5; D possibly corresponds to TRBD1 (5 bases). Trimming pared 7 bases from V and 2 bases from J, leaving 12 bases between. Per the germline V gene, CDR1 is LNHDA and CDR2 is SQIVND (reference sequence). This CDR3 region has 14 residues. CDR3 coding DNA: TGTGCCAGTACCGCACGGGGGGGCAATCAGCCCCAGCATTTT. Its protein is CASTARGGNQPQHF.

The rearrangement joins TRBV4-3 to TRBJ2-1; D uncertain. V lost 7 bases to trimming and J lost 2 bases, with 15 bases between them. Per germline, CDR1 LGHNA and CDR2 YSLEER. This CDR3 is 15 amino acids long. CDR3 sequence reads: CASNPLVPPYNEQFF. The CDR3 DNA reads as TGCGCCAGCAACCCTCTTGTTCCGCCCTACAATGAGCAGTTCTTC.

V usage is TRBV7-2 and J usage is TRBJ1-2, with 7 bases matching TRBD1. With 3 bases clipped from V and 7 bases from J, the junction kept 5 bases outside the gene matches. Germline assignment: CDR1 SGHTA and CDR2 FQGNSA. The CDR3 spans 13 residues. The CDR3 region is CASSFDYRGGYTF. CDR3 DNA: TGTGCCAGCAGCTTCGATTACAGGGGTGGCTACACCTTC.

The V and J genes are TRBV6-1 and TRBJ2-7; D might be TRBD2 (6 bases). The CDR3 is 15 residues long. CDR1 and CDR2 from the germline V gene are MNHNS and SASEGT. V was cut by 2 bases and J by 2 bases, with 13 bases left in between. CDR3 sequence (DNA): TGTGCCAGCAGTGAATGGGACTTGAATACCTACGAGCAGTACTTC. Encoded protein: CASSEWDLNTYEQYF.

The V and J genes are TRBV29-1 and TRBJ1-1, with D unresolved. Trimming left V 7 bases short and J 1 base short, with 16 bases between. Germline CDR1 is SQVTM and CDR2 is ANQGSEA. There are 14 residues in the CDR3. The CDR3 region has the DNA TGCAGCGCGGGTCTGGGAGTGGGGAACACTGAAGCTTTCTTT. Residues: CSAGLGVGNTEAFF. The full variable domain, in which reference TRBV29-1 and TRBJ1-1 provide the parts outside the CDR3, is SAVISQKPSRDICQRGTSLTIQCQVDSQVTMMFWYRQQPGQSLTLIATANQGSEATYESGFVIDKFPISRPNLTFSTLTVSNMSPEDSSIYLCSAGLGVGNTEAFFGQGTRLTVV.

This clone was seen only once. The gene calls are TRBV7-8 and TRBJ2-6; D gene ambiguous. The CDR3 spans 17 residues. Trimming removed 2 bases from V and 0 bases from J, with 11 bases in between. Germline CDR1 is SGHVS and CDR2 is FQNEAQ. The CDR3 DNA reads TGTGCCAGCAGCTTATATCAGTCTCTCTCTGGGGCCAACGTCCTGACTTTC. This encodes CASSLYQSLSGANVLTF.

V and J are TRBV7-2 and TRBJ2-7; no clear D gene. With 4 bases removed from V and 5 bases from J, the gap between germline ends came to 15 bases. The V gene's germline CDR1 is SGHTA and CDR2 FQGNSA. The CDR3 totals 14 residues. The CDR3 spells CASSSPRRVDEQYF. In DNA form, the CDR3 reads TGTGCCAGCAGCTCCCCGAGAAGGGTAGACGAGCAGTACTTC.

The chain employs TRBV6-6 and TRBJ1-4; D is unresolved. Germline values: CDR1 MNHNY, CDR2 SVGAGI (reference sequence). This CDR3 is built from 14 residues. The CDR3 loop is CSSAARLANEKLFF. The CDR3 DNA follows: TGTTCGTCAGCCGCTAGGCTGGCTAATGAAAAACTGTTTTTT.

The chain employs TRBV28 and TRBJ2-7; 7 bases agree with TRBD2. CDR3 size: 15 residues. V lost 7 bases to trimming and J lost 1 base; unmatched junction nucleotides: 10. Germline V gives CDR1 MDHEN, CDR2 SYDVKM. The CDR3 spells CASTWEGMESYEQYF. The DNA for the CDR3 is TGTGCCAGCACTTGGGAGGGAATGGAGTCCTACGAGCAGTACTTC.

This clone was detected once. The V gene is TRBV7-2, the J gene TRBJ2-5; no clear D. Looked up from germline, CDR1 is SGHTA and CDR2 is FQGNSA. CDR3 length equals 14 residues. Trimming removed 1 base from V and 3 bases from J, with 9 bases in between. CDR3: CASSLDGSKETQYF. CDR3 nucleotides: TGTGCCAGCAGCTTAGATGGGTCCAAAGAGACCCAGTACTTC. Variable domain in full (rest from reference TRBV7-2 and TRBJ2-5): GAGVSQSPSNKVTEKGKDVELRCDPISGHTALYWYRQSLGQGLEFLIYFQGNSAPDKSGLPSDRFSAERTGGSVSTLTIQRTQQEDSAVYLCASSLDGSKETQYFGPGTRLLVL.

The chain employs TRBV19 and TRBJ2-4; 7 nucleotides align to TRBD2. Germline lookup yields CDR1 LNHDA and CDR2 SQIVND (reference sequence). The CDR3 covers 17 residues. J gave up 1 base and V 2 bases, and 8 bases lay outside the gene matches. The DNA for the CDR3 is TGTGCCAGTAGTATACGGGGGGAGCTGCTGGCCAAAAACATTCAGTACTTC. Protein sequence: CASSIRGELLAKNIQYF.

A single count supports this clone. V usage is TRBV28 and J usage is TRBJ2-1; 7 bases match TRBD1. The CDR3 has 13 residues. Losses at the gene ends were 6 bases for V and 9 bases for J; bases not matched to a gene: 8. Germline V gene sequence: CDR1 MDHEN, CDR2 SYDVKM. CDR3 DNA: TGTGCCAGCAGGTGGGAACAGGGGAGTGAGCAGTTCTTC. Its translation: CASRWEQGSEQFF. Full variable domain (remainder filled in from reference TRBV28 and TRBJ2-1): DVKVTQSSRYLVKRTGEKVFLECVQDMDHENMFWYRQDPGLGLRLIYFSYDVKMKEKGDIPEGYSVSREKKERFSLILESASTNQTSMYLCASRWEQGSEQFFGPGTRLTVL.